These 9 T cell receptor beta chains originate from one sample sequenced in a study of PD-1 blockade in classical Hodgkin lymphoma. Specified time point: cycle 4 day 1 (C4D1), after 5 to 7 weeks of nivolumab. All trial patients relapsed after autologous stem cell transplantation. Libraries were prepared by immunoSEQ multiplex PCR; TCRdb keeps only in-frame clonotypes and omits some of them. This sample has roughly 42,000 clones; 65% to 70% occur once, and the top ten carry over 2.5%. The specimen was peripheral blood mononuclear cells (PBMCs), collected before the fourth cycle of nivolumab. The receptors stem from a human donor with classical Hodgkin lymphoma.

By frequency in the sample, this clone is medium-sized (0.01 to 0.1%). The rearrangement links TRBV7-6 to TRBJ2-7, with 9 bases lining up with TRBD1. This CDR3 is built from 13 residues. Trimming took 2 bases from V and 5 from J; bases not matched to a gene: 1. Germline CDR1 is SGHVS and CDR2 is FNYEAQ. The chain's CDR3 is CASSLTGGDEQYF. The CDR3 DNA follows: TGTGCCAGCAGCTTAACAGGGGGCGACGAGCAGTACTTC.

This clone came up once. The V gene is TRBV11-2, the J gene TRBJ2-7; 11 bases align to TRBD2. Germline CDR1 and CDR2: SGHAT and FQNNGV. J gave up 0 bases and V 6 bases, and 4 bases lay outside the gene matches. This CDR3 contains 15 residues. CDR3 coding DNA: TGTGCCAGCAGGGGACTAGCGGACAGCTCCTACGAGCAGTACTTC. Amino acids: CASRGLADSSYEQYF.

This chain connects TRBV9 to TRBJ2-3; no firm D call. Germline V lookup: CDR1 SGDLS, CDR2 YYNGEE. Between the trimmed V and J ends, which lost 4 bases and 4 bases, there was a span of 7 bases. The CDR3 runs 12 residues. DNA of the CDR3: TGTGCCAGCAGCCAACAGCCAGATACGCAGTATTTT. This sequence encodes CASSQQPDTQYF.

This chain uses TRBV23-1 with TRBJ2-7, with D hard to call. TRBV23-1 counts as an open reading frame of uncertain function. V gave up 0 bases and J gave up 6 bases, with 9 bases separating them. This CDR3 comprises 13 residues. CDR3: CASSQSGGSEQYF. Here the CDR3 DNA reads TGCGCCAGCAGTCAATCTGGCGGATCCGAGCAGTACTTC.

The chain recombines TRBV2 with TRBJ2-2, with D perhaps assigned TRBD1 or TRBD2 (6 bases each). Germline loops: CDR1 SNHLY, CDR2 FYNNEI. The germline V and J ends were trimmed by 4 bases and 4 bases, with 10 bases remaining between them. CDR3 length equals 14 residues. CDR3 bases: TGTGCCAGCAGTGTGGAGGGGGGCACCGGGGAGCTGTTTTTT. This translates into CASSVEGGTGELFF. Full variable domain (missing parts from reference TRBV2 and TRBJ2-2): EPEVTQTPSHQVTQMGQEVILRCVPISNHLYFYWYRQILGQKVEFLVSFYNNEISEKSEIFDDQFSVERPDGSNFTLKIRSTKLEDSAMYFCASSVEGGTGELFFGEGSRLTVL.

The chain links TRBV5-1 to TRBJ2-7; D gene ambiguous. Germline V lookup: CDR1 SGHRS, CDR2 YFSETQ. The CDR3 is 15 amino acids. V lost 0 bases, J lost 2 bases, and 12 bases lay in between. The CDR3 sequence is CASSLDEPATYEQYF. CDR3 coding DNA: TGCGCCAGCAGCTTGGACGAACCGGCTACCTACGAGCAGTACTTC.

This sequence joins TRBV28 and TRBJ2-7; D uncertain. The CDR3 sequence is 13 residues long. From germline, CDR1 is MDHEN and CDR2 SYDVKM. Trimming left V 10 bases short and J 1 base short, with 14 bases between. Here the CDR3 DNA reads TGTGCCATTTCCGAGGTCGAATCCTACGAGCAGTACTTC. Translated: CAISEVESYEQYF.

The chain has TRBV9 and TRBJ1-5; 9 positions match TRBD1. With 3 bases clipped from V and 4 bases from J, the junction kept 2 bases outside the gene matches. The CDR3 covers 14 residues. Germline assignment: CDR1 SGDLS and CDR2 YYNGEE. The CDR3 coding sequence is TGTGCCAGCAGCGCCGGGACAGGGAATCAGCCCCAGCATTTT. It encodes CASSAGTGNQPQHF.

The chain recombines TRBV7-9 with TRBJ2-3; D is perhaps TRBD1 (6 bases). V lost 1 base and J lost 6, with 11 bases in between. Germline V gene data show CDR1 as SEHNR and CDR2 as FQNEAQ (reference sequence). CDR3 length: 14 residues. This CDR3 is CASSLGGRSDTQYF. In DNA form, the CDR3 reads TGTGCCAGCAGCTTAGGGGGGCGGTCGGATACGCAGTATTTT.